This T cell receptor beta chain appears in the sequencing data of a study of vaccination and CD4 T cells after COVID-19. Turning to the study itself: Convalescent cases comprised some 10 mild and one severe, all SARS-CoV-2 positive by nasal swab PCR. Post-COVID draws followed diagnosis by a median around 100 days (range 35 to 161).

CDR1 is DFQATT and CDR2 is SNEGSKA in the germline V gene (reference sequence). V gave up 7 bases and J gave up 5 bases; unmatched junction bases: 6. This CDR3 comprises 13 residues. This clonotype came up a few times. Its antigen is not known. Treatment reported: roughly 10-day PBMC culture with coronavirus spike peptide pools or control peptides (ViraFEST assay). Under the ViraFEST approach, antigen-specific T cells were expanded with peptide pools and TCRs subsequently sequenced. Both day 3 and day 7 involved replacing half of the medium with fresh IL-2 medium. With the Oncomine TCR Beta short-read assay, DNA from cultured CD4+ T cells was sequenced. TCRdb re-derived calls from the PCR reads in MiXCR, one entry per CDR3 protein. This table holds over 20,000 distinct CDR3 sequences, about 46% found once.

This receptor was identified in a human donor who had recovered from COVID-19. The V and J genes are TRBV20-1 and TRBJ2-7; 12 nucleotides agree with TRBD1. Sequenced sample: CD4+ T cells from blood, cultured in vitro. The CDR3 loop reads CSVRDRGRDEQYF. The CDR3 coding sequence is TGCAGTGTAAGGGACAGGGGGCGCGACGAGCAGTACTTC.